Listed below are T cell receptor beta chains from one sample, sequenced in a study of vaccination and CD4 T cells after COVID-19. TCRdb re-derived calls from the PCR reads in MiXCR, one entry per CDR3 protein. This sample has approximately 12,000 distinct CDR3 sequences, with about 30% found just once. These TCRs are of unknown antigen specificity. Sequenced input: cultured CD4+ T cells from blood. The source is a human donor with COVID-19. CDR3s include the opening cysteine and the closing phenylalanine or tryptophan. Fields, in order: V gene, J gene, D gene, clone size, CDR3 protein, CDR3 DNA. The D gene is left open where the match is weak. Clone size is shown for a subset of rows, as once, few, many or a class of expanded clone.

TRBV6-1,TRBJ2-3,NA,few,CAVRGASGTDTQYF,TGTGCCGTCAGGGGGGCGAGTGGGACAGATACGCAGTATTTT
TRBV6-1,TRBJ1-4,NA,NA,CASRDGPTNEKLFF,TGTGCCAGCAGAGACGGGCCAACTAATGAAAAACTGTTTTTT
TRBV29-1,TRBJ2-2,NA,NA,CSVGTNTGELFF,TGCAGCGTTGGTACGAACACCGGGGAGCTGTTTTTT
TRBV4-2,TRBJ1-5,NA,NA,CASSQRRGGSNQPQHF,TGTGCCAGCAGCCAGCGCAGGGGTGGGAGCAATCAGCCCCAGCATTTT
TRBV7-2,TRBJ1-6,TRBD1,NA,CASSLVGQGAGYNSPLHF,TGTGCCAGCAGCTTAGTCGGACAGGGGGCCGGCTATAATTCACCCCTCCACTTT
TRBV6-5,TRBJ1-6,NA,NA,CASSYTGREDNSPLHF,TGTGCCAGCAGTTATACAGGGCGAGAGGATAATTCACCCCTCCACTTT
TRBV20-1,TRBJ2-3,NA,few,CSASRRKTPPRDTQYF,TGCAGTGCTTCCCGACGGAAAACTCCACCCAGGGATACGCAGTATTTT
TRBV5-6,TRBJ1-3,NA,NA,CASSNGRTHGNTIYF,TGTGCCAGCAGCAACGGGCGGACTCACGGAAACACCATATATTTT
TRBV7-2,TRBJ2-7,NA,few,CASSPGAGVEQYF,TGTGCCAGCAGCCCGGGGGCCGGGGTGGAGCAGTACTTC
TRBV20-1,TRBJ1-2,NA,NA,CSARNISSQYGCTF,TGCAGTGCTAGAAACATAAGCAGTCAATATGGCTGCACCTTC
TRBV4-3,TRBJ2-1,TRBD2,NA,CASRSSGGAGNEQFF,TGCGCCAGCAGAAGTAGCGGGGGGGCTGGAAATGAGCAGTTCTTC
TRBV2,TRBJ2-7,NA,NA,CASSEQAGPSYEQYF,TGTGCCAGCAGTGAACAGGCGGGGCCGTCCTACGAGCAGTACTTC
TRBV7-2,TRBJ2-2,TRBD1,few,CASRQGTVTGELFF,TGTGCCAGCAGGCAAGGGACAGTCACCGGGGAGCTGTTTTTT
TRBV6-4,TRBJ2-2,NA,NA,CASRVLQGAGELFF,TGTGCCAGTCGAGTTTTACAGGGAGCCGGGGAGCTGTTTTTT
TRBV21-1,TRBJ2-7,NA,NA,CASSEVLLWGEQYF,TGTGCCAGCAGCGAAGTGTTACTTTGGGGCGAGCAGTACTTC
TRBV6-5,TRBJ2-7,NA,NA,CASSYSSGKAYEQYF,TGTGCCAGCAGTTACTCTTCGGGGAAGGCCTACGAGCAGTACTTC
TRBV5-1,TRBJ2-5,TRBD1,NA,CASSLEGAQGAETQYF,TGCGCCAGCAGCTTGGAGGGGGCACAGGGAGCGGAGACCCAGTACTTC